This is a list of T cell receptor beta chains from one sample in a study of shared clonotypes between healthy human individuals. Produced via immunoSEQ multiplex PCR; TCRdb's table is partial and in-frame only. The table includes under 1,900,000 clones, around 98.5% detected once. The sample taken for sequencing was naive CD4+ T cells sorted from blood. The receptors were gathered from a man aged 25-40 years in good health. Each CDR3 is given with its conserved first and last residue.

TRBV21-1,CASIFSGTTSYNEQFF
TRBV29-1,CSVSGRFTGELFF
TRBV28,CASSLNPGQGHSYEQYF
TRBV29-1,CSVEEGQGASYNEQFF
TRBV28,CASSLLTGTVSYEQYF
TRBV6-1,CASSEARQGSSENTEAFF
TRBV19,CASSKQDRAYEQYF
TRBV27,CASSFGAGYTEAFF
TRBV7-2,CASSLVSQASYEQYF
TRBV7-2,CASSLATSPIGTGELFF
TRBV15,CATSPGFTGELFF
TRBV5-1,CASSPGLAVGYNEQFF
TRBV7-3,CASSLMSSVSYEQYF
TRBV6-5,CASSYYPGNTIYF
TRBV15,CATSRGGTVYEQYF
TRBV29-1,CSVDRTSGGLNEQFF
TRBV5-6,CASSLPGQGYNEQFF
TRBV6-1,CASSQGHLSYEQYF
TRBV23-1,CASSQSGLAGVDTQYF
TRBV18,CASSPSRGRVLGGYTF
TRBV7-9,CASSPMSNYGYTF
TRBV7-2,CASSFNNEKLFF
TRBV5-4,CASSLGRTSGSYEQFF
TRBV5-4,CASSPPGPSGANVLTF
TRBV10-2,CASSEGTWGRIPYEQYF
TRBV5-1,CASSVGLAEGQETQYF
TRBV6-5,CASSYFSGTPDEKLFF
TRBV5-4,CASSSRQGVNTEAFF
TRBV7-2,CASSLGGVEYGELFF
TRBV7-8,CASSLLTGPYEQYF
TRBV11-2,CASSFLREGYEQYF
TRBV7-9,CASSPTREALEQYF
TRBV5-1,CASSLGGSDPETQYF
TRBV2,CASSPRRETQYF
TRBV15,CATSRNAPGFGPGANVLTF
TRBV5-4,CASSPTSDTDTQYF
TRBV11-2,CASSLEREGHDIQYF
TRBV29-1,CSAGGIGNTIYF
TRBV15,CATSNRDHNEQFF
TRBV14,CASSRKLVPAGELFF